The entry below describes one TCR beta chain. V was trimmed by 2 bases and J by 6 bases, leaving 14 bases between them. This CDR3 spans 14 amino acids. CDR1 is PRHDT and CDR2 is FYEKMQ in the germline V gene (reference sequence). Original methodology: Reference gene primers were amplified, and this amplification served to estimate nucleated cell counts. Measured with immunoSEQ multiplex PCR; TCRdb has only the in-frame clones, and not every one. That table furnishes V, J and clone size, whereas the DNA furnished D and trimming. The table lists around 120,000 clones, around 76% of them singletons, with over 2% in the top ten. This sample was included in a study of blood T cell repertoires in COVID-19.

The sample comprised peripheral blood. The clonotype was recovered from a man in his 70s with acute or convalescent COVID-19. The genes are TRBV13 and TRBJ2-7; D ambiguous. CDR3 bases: TGTGCCAGCAGCTTAAGCTTCCCCCGCGGCGAGCAGTACTTC. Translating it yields CASSLSFPRGEQYF.